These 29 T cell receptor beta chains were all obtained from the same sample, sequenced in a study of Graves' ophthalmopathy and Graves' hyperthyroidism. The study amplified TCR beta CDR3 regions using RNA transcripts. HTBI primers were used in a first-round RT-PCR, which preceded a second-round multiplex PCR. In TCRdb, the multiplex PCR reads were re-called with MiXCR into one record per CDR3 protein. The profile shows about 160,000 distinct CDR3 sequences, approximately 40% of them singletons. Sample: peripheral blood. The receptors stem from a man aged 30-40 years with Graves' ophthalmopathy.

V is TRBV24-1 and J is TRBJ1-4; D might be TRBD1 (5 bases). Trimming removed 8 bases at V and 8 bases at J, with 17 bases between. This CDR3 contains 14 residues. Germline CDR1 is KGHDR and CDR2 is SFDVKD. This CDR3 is CATTLRGAEEKLFF. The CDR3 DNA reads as TGTGCCACCACCCTTCGAGGGGCTGAAGAAAAACTGTTTTTT.

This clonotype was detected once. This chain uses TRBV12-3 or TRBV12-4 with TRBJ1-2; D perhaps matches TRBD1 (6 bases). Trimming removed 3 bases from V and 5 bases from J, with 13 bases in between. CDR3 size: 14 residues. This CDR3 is CASSLAGVSYGYTF. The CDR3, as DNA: TGTGCCAGCAGTTTGGCAGGGGTGTCATATGGCTACACCTTC.

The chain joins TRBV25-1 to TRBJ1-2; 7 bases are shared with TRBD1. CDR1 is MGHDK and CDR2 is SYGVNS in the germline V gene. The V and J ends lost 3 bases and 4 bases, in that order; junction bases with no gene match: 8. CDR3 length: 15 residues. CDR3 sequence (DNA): TGTGCCAGCAGTGAGACAGGGCCCGGAGGCTATGGCTACACCTTC. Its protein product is CASSETGPGGYGYTF.

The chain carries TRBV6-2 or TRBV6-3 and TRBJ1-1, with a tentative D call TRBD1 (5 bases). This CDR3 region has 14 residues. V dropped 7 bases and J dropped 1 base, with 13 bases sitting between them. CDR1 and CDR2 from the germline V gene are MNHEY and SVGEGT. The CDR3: CASTADSSNTEAFF. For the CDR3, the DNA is TGTGCCAGCACCGCAGACAGCTCGAACACTGAAGCTTTCTTT.

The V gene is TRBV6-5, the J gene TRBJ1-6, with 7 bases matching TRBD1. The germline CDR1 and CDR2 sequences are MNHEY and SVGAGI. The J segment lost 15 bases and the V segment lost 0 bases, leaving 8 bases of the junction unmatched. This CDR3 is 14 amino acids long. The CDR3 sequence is CASSYSTGNTVLHF. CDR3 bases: TGTGCCAGCAGTTACTCGACAGGGAATACGGTCCTCCACTTT.

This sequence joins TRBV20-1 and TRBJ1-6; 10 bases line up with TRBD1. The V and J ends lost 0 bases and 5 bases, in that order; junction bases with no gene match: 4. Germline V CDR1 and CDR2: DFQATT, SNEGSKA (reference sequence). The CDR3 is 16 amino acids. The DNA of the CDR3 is TGCAGTGCTAGAGATTTGGGGACAGGGGATAATTCACCCCTCCACTTT. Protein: CSARDLGTGDNSPLHF.

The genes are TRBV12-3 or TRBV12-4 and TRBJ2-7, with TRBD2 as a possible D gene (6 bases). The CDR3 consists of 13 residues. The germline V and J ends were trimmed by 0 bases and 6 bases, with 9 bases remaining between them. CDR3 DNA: TGTGCCAGCAGTTTAGCGTCGGGGGTCGAGCAGTACTTC. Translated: CASSLASGVEQYF.

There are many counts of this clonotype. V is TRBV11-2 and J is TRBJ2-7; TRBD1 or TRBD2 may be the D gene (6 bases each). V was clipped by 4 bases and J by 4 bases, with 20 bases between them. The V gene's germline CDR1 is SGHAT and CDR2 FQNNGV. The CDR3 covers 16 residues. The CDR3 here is CASSSTGETGTYEQYF. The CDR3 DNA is TGTGCCAGCAGCTCCACTGGGGAAACAGGGACTTACGAGCAGTACTTC. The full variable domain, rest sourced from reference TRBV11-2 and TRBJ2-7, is EAGVAQSPRYKIIEKRQSVAFWCNPISGHATLYWYQQILGQGPKLLIQFQNNGVVDDSQLPKDRFSAERLKGVDSTLKIQPAKLEDSAVYLCASSSTGETGTYEQYFGPGTRLTVT.

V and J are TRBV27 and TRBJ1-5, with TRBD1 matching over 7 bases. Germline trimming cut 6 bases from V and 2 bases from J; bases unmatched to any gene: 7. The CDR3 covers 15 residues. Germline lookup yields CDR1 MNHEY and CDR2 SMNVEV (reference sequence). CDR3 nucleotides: TGTGCCAGCAGACCTGCAGGGGGAGGCAATCAGCCCCAGCATTTT. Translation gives CASRPAGGGNQPQHF.

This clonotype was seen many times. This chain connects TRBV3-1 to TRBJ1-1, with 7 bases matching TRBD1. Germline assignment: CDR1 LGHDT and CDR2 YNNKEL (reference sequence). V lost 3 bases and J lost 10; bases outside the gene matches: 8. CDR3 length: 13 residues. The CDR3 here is CASSHDLTGRAFF. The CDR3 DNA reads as TGTGCCAGCAGCCACGATTTGACAGGGCGAGCTTTCTTT. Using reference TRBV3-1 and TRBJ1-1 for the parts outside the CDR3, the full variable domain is DTAVSQTPKYLVTQMGNDKSIKCEQNLGHDTMYWYKQDSKKFLKIMFSYNNKELIINETVPNRFSPKSPDKAHLNLHINSLELGDSAVYFCASSHDLTGRAFFGQGTRLTVV.

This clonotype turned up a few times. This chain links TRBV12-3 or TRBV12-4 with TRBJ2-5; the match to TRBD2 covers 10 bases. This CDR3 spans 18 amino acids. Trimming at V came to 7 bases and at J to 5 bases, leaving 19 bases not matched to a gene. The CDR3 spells CASTGELAGWDWGETQYF. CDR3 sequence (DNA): TGTGCCAGCACCGGCGAACTAGCGGGATGGGACTGGGGGGAGACCCAGTACTTC.

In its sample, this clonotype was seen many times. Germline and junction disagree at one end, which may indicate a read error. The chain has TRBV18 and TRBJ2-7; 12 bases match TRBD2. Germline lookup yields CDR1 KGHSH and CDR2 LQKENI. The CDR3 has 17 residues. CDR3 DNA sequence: TGTGCCAGCTCGCCACTAGCGGGAGGACCCCTTCGAGGGGAGCAGTACTTC. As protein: CASSPLAGGPLRGEQYF.

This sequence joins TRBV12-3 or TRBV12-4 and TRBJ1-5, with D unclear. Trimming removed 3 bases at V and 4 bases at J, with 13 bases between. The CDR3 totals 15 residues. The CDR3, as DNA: TGTGCCAGCAGTTTCAATTCAGGTCCTAATCAGCCCCAGCATTTT. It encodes CASSFNSGPNQPQHF.

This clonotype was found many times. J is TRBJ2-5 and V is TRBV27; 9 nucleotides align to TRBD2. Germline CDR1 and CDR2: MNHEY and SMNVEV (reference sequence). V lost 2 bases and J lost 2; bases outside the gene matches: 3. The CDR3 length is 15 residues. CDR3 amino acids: CASSLGTSGQETQYF. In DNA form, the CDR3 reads TGTGCCAGCAGTTTAGGAACTAGCGGGCAAGAGACCCAGTACTTC.

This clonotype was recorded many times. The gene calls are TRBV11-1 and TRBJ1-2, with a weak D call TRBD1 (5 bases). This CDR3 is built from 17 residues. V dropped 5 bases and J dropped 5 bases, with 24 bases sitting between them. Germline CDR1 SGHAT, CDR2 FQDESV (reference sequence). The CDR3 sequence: CASSPPGLPFSEYGYTF. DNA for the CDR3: TGTGCCAGCAGCCCCCCGGGACTCCCTTTTTCGGAATATGGCTACACCTTC. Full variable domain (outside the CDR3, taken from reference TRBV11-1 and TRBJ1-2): EAEVAQSPRYKITEKSQAVAFWCDPISGHATLYWYRQILGQGPELLVQFQDESVVDDSQLPKDRFSAERLKGVDSTLKIQPAELGDSAMYLCASSPPGLPFSEYGYTFGSGTRLTVV.

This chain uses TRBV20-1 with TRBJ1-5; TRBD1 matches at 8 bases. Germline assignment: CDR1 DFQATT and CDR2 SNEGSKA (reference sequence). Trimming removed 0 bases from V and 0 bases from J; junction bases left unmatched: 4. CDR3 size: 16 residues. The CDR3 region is CSARDGTGFSNQPQHF. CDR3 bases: TGCAGTGCTAGAGATGGGACAGGATTTAGCAATCAGCCCCAGCATTTT.

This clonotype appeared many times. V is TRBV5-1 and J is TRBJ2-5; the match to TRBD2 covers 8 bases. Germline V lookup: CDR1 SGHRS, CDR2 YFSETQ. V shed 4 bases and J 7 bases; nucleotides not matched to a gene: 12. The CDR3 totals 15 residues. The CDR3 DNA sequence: TGCGCCAGCAGCACCAAAGCGGGAGCCCCGGCGACCCAGTACTTC. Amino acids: CASSTKAGAPATQYF.

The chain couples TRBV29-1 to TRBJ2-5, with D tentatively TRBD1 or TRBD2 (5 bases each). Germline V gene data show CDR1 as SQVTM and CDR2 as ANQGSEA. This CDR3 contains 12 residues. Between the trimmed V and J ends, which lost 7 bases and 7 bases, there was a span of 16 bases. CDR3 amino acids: CSAAEGTGTQYF. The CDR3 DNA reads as TGCAGCGCCGCTGAAGGGACGGGGACCCAGTACTTC.

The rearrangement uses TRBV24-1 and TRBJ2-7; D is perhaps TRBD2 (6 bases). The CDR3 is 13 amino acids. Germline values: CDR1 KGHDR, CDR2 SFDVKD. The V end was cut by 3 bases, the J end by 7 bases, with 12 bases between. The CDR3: CATSDGGEAEQYF. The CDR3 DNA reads TGTGCCACCAGTGATGGAGGGGAGGCGGAGCAGTACTTC.

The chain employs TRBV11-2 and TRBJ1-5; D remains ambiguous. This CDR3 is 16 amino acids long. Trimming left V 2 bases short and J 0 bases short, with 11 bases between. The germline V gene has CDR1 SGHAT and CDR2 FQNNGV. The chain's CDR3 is CASSLNGQYSNQPQHF. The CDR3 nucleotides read TGTGCCAGCAGCTTAAATGGGCAGTATAGCAATCAGCCCCAGCATTTT.

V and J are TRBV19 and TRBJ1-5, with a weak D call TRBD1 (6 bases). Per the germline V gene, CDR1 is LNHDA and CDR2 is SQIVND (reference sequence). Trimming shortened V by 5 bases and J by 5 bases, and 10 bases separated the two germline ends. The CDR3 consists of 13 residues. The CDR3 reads CASSSTGHQPQHF. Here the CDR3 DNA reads TGTGCCAGTAGTTCAACAGGGCATCAGCCCCAGCATTTT.

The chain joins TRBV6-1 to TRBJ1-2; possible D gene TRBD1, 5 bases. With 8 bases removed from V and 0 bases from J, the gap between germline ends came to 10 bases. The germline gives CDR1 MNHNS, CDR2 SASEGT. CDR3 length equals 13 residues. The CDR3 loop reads CASGDRTNYGYTF. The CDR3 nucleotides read TGTGCCAGCGGCGACAGAACTAACTATGGCTACACCTTC.

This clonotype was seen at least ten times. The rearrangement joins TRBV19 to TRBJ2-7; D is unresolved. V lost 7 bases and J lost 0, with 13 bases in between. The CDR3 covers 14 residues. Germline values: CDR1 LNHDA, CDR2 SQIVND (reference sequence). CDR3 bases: TGTGCCAGTAAAGACACTTCGAGCTCCTACGAGCAGTACTTC. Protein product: CASKDTSSSYEQYF.

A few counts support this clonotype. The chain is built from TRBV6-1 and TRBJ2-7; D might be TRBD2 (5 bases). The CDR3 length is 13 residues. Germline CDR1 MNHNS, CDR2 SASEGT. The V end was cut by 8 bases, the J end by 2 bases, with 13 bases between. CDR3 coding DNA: TGTGCCAGCCTAGGACCGGGGACCTACGAGCAGTACTTC. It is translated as CASLGPGTYEQYF.

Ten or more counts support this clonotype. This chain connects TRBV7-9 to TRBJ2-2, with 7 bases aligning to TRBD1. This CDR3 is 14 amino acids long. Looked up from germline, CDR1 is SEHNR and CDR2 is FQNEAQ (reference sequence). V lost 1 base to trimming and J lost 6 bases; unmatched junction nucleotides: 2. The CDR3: CASSLDRGPGELFF. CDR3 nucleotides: TGTGCCAGCAGCTTAGACAGGGGCCCCGGGGAGCTGTTTTTT.

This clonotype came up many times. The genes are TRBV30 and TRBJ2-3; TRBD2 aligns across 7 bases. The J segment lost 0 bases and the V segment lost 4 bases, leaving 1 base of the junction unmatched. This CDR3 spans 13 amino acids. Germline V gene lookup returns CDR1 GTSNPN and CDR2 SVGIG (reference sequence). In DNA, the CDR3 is TGTGCCTGGACTAGCGGCAGCACAGATACGCAGTATTTT. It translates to CAWTSGSTDTQYF.

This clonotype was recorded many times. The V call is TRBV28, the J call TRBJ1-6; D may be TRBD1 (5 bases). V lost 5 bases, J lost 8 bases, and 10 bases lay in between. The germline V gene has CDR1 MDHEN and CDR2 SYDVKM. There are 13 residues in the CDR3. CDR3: CASSELGDSPLHF. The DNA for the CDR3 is TGTGCCAGCAGTGAATTGGGGGATTCACCCCTCCACTTT.

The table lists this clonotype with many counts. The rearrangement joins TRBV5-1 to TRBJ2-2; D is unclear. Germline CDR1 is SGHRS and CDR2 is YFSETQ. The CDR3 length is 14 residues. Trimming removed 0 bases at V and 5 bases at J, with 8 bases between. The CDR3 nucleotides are TGCGCCAGCAGCTTGGAAGGCAGAACCGGGGAGCTGTTTTTT. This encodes CASSLEGRTGELFF.

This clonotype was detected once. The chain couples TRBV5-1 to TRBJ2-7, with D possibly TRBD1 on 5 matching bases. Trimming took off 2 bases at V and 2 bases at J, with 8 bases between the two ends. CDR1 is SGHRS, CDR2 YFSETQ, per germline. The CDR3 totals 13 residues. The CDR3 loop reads CASSFDSPYEQYF. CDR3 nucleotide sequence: TGCGCCAGCAGCTTTGACAGTCCCTACGAGCAGTACTTC.